The 24 T cell receptor beta chains in this list originate from one sample, sequenced in a study of CD8+ T cells in alopecia areata. Extracted RNA was reverse transcribed into cDNA, the sequencing template. The table came from immunoSEQ multiplex PCR; TCRdb's copy has only in-frame clones and leaves some out. The sample contains 90,000 to 100,000 clones, 41% of which appear only once. The sequencing sample was made of CD4+ T cells sorted from blood. These TCRs come from a human donor with alopecia areata.

The rearrangement uses TRBV6-5 and TRBJ2-1; no clear D. Trimming stripped 3 bases from V and 6 bases from J, with 15 bases between. This CDR3 is built from 15 residues. Germline-derived CDR1 and CDR2 are MNHEY and SVGAGI. The CDR3 DNA follows: TGTGCCAGCAGTTATAGCCCTATTAAGGGCAATGAGCAGTTCTTC. Translated, it gives CASSYSPIKGNEQFF.

The chain combines TRBV5-1 with TRBJ1-5; no clear D. The V and J ends lost 4 bases and 6 bases respectively, with 11 bases between them. Germline lookup yields CDR1 SGHRS and CDR2 YFSETQ. CDR3 length: 13 amino acids. The DNA of the CDR3 is TGCGCCAGCAGCCCGGAACGCGGTCAGCCCCAGCATTTT. This gives the protein CASSPERGQPQHF.

V usage is TRBV15 and J usage is TRBJ2-1; D might be TRBD2 (5 bases). Trimming took off 0 bases at V and 3 bases at J, with 9 bases between the two ends. CDR1 LNHNV and CDR2 YYDKDF come from the germline V gene (reference sequence). This CDR3 is built from 15 residues. The CDR3 reads CATSRDIGGYNEQFF. The CDR3 DNA reads TGTGCCACCAGCAGAGATATAGGAGGCTACAATGAGCAGTTCTTC.

This sequence joins TRBV4-1 and TRBJ2-3, with 7 bases identical to TRBD2. Per the germline V gene, CDR1 is MGHRA and CDR2 is YSYEKL. V dropped 4 bases and J dropped 1; count of bases not matched to a gene: 11. This CDR3 is 17 amino acids long. CDR3 residues: CASSLGPGGEGTDTQYF. DNA of the CDR3: TGCGCCAGCAGCCTAGGACCGGGGGGAGAGGGCACAGATACGCAGTATTTT.

This clone was counted between two and nine times. This chain joins TRBV19 and TRBJ2-6; perhaps D is TRBD1 or TRBD2 (5 bases each). From germline, CDR1 is LNHDA and CDR2 SQIVND (reference sequence). The CDR3 length is 20 residues. Trimming cost V 6 bases and J 2 bases, with 26 bases left between them. The CDR3 sequence is CASRDWGWAREKTGANVLTF. CDR3 sequence (DNA): TGTGCCAGTAGAGACTGGGGTTGGGCCAGGGAGAAAACTGGGGCCAACGTCCTGACTTTC.

There are a few counts of this clone. This chain links TRBV23-1 with TRBJ2-3; D gene uncertain. TRBV23-1 is sorted into the ORF group, with uncertain function. Trimming took off 6 bases at V and 6 bases at J, with 16 bases between the two ends. The CDR3 runs to 14 residues. Here the CDR3 reads CASSPHLGLDTQYF. CDR3 DNA sequence: TGCGCCAGCAGCCCCCATTTAGGATTGGATACGCAGTATTTT.

V is TRBV7-3 and J is TRBJ1-1; weak D call: TRBD1 (6 bases). Germline CDR1 reads SGHTA; CDR2 reads FQGTGA. The ends were cut back, 5 bases at V and 0 bases at J, with 10 bases in the middle. This CDR3 has 14 residues. The CDR3 sequence: CASSLGQLNTEAFF. For the CDR3, the DNA is TGTGCCAGCAGCCTTGGACAGCTGAACACTGAAGCTTTCTTT.

CDR3 coding DNA: TGTGCCAGCAGCTTATACGGCCTTCCCTCAGAGGGGCAGTACTTC. Its translation: CASSLYGLPSEGQYF. The chain joins TRBV7-3 to TRBJ2-7; the D gene is possibly TRBD2 (5 bases). CDR3 size: 15 residues. The V and J ends lost 2 bases and 9 bases respectively, with 20 bases between them. Per the germline V gene, CDR1 is SGHTA and CDR2 is FQGTGA.

This clone was seen a handful of times. This sequence joins TRBV7-8 and TRBJ2-1; D unresolved. The V end lost 6 bases, the J end lost 3 bases, and 3 bases lay between the germline ends. The CDR3 totals 11 residues. Germline V gives CDR1 SGHVS, CDR2 FQNEAQ. CDR3 DNA: TGTGCCAGCAGTATCTACAATGAGCAGTTCTTC. This gives the protein CASSIYNEQFF.

This rearrangement joins TRBV29-1 to TRBJ2-5, with D possibly TRBD1 on 6 matching bases. V was clipped by 3 bases and J by 0 bases, with 11 bases between them. Germline values: CDR1 SQVTM, CDR2 ANQGSEA. This CDR3 is built from 14 residues. CDR3 protein: CSVDPGQNQETQYF. Here the CDR3 DNA reads TGCAGCGTTGATCCCGGACAGAACCAAGAGACCCAGTACTTC. The full variable domain, rest sourced from reference TRBV29-1 and TRBJ2-5, is SAVISQKPSRDICQRGTSLTIQCQVDSQVTMMFWYRQQPGQSLTLIATANQGSEATYESGFVIDKFPISRPNLTFSTLTVSNMSPEDSSIYLCSVDPGQNQETQYFGPGTRLLVL.

The sample holds a few counts of this clone. The chain links TRBV29-1 to TRBJ2-5; TRBD1 might be the D (6 bases). There are 14 residues in the CDR3. V was pared by 5 bases and J by 3 bases, with 16 bases between. CDR1 and CDR2 from the germline V gene are SQVTM and ANQGSEA. The CDR3 sequence is CSVLFFSGEETQYF. CDR3 in DNA: TGCAGCGTTTTGTTCTTTTCAGGGGAAGAGACCCAGTACTTC.

This clone was observed a handful of times. The J gene is TRBJ1-2, the V gene TRBV5-1; no definite D call. The CDR3 extends over 14 amino acids. V lost 0 bases and J 4 bases, leaving 10 bases between the germline ends. Germline loops: CDR1 SGHRS, CDR2 YFSETQ. The CDR3 spells CASSLEASGYGYTF. The CDR3 DNA sequence: TGCGCCAGCAGCTTGGAGGCCTCCGGCTATGGCTACACCTTC.

The V and J genes are TRBV19 and TRBJ2-1; maybe TRBD2 (6 bases). This CDR3 contains 12 residues. V lost 8 bases, J lost 4 bases, and 9 bases lay in between. Per the germline V gene, CDR1 is LNHDA and CDR2 is SQIVND (reference sequence). The CDR3 sequence: CASEGRYNEQFF. CDR3 bases: TGTGCCAGTGAAGGGAGGTACAATGAGCAGTTCTTC.

This clone was counted a few times. The chain recombines TRBV30 with TRBJ1-2; weak D call: TRBD1 (5 bases). The CDR3 is made up of 12 amino acids. V was pared by 3 bases and J by 4 bases, with 9 bases between. Per germline, CDR1 GTSNPN and CDR2 SVGIG (reference sequence). CDR3 sequence (DNA): TGTGCCTGGAGCAGGGTCGGCTATGGCTACACCTTC. Translation gives CAWSRVGYGYTF.

This clone was seen a handful of times. The chain combines TRBV9 with TRBJ1-1, with D possibly being TRBD1 (5 bases). The germline CDR1 and CDR2 sequences are SGDLS and YYNGEE. Trimming pared 0 bases from V and 1 base from J, leaving 7 bases between. The CDR3 length is 14 residues. CDR3 in amino acids: CASSVVGPNTEAFF. CDR3 nucleotide sequence: TGTGCCAGCAGCGTAGTGGGACCGAACACTGAAGCTTTCTTT. Drawing the rest from reference TRBV9 and TRBJ1-1, the complete variable domain is DSGVTQTPKHLITATGQRVTLRCSPRSGDLSVYWYQQSLDQGLQFLIQYYNGEERAKGNILERFSAQQFPDLHSELNLSSLELGDSALYFCASSVVGPNTEAFFGQGTRLTVV.

The J gene is TRBJ2-2, the V gene TRBV19, with D maybe TRBD1 (5 bases). Trimming stripped 2 bases from V and 6 bases from J, with 13 bases between. The CDR3 covers 15 residues. Germline lookup yields CDR1 LNHDA and CDR2 SQIVND (reference sequence). CDR3 residues: CASSIQYRGSGELFF. The CDR3 region has the DNA TGTGCCAGTAGTATACAGTATAGGGGTTCCGGGGAGCTGTTTTTT.

This clone has ten or more counts. CDR3 sequence: CATEAGPGETQYF. The CDR3 region has the DNA TGTGCCACTGAGGCCGGGCCTGGGGAGACCCAGTACTTC. This rearrangement joins TRBV10-3 to TRBJ2-5; D remains ambiguous. CDR1 and CDR2 (germline): ENHRY, SYGVKD. Between the trimmed V and J ends, which lost 10 bases and 5 bases, there was a span of 17 bases. This CDR3 spans 13 amino acids.

This clone was picked up a small number of times. This chain connects TRBV28 to TRBJ1-4, with a possible D match to TRBD1 (6 bases). Germline loops: CDR1 MDHEN, CDR2 SYDVKM. The CDR3 spans 15 residues. The ends were cut back, 7 bases at V and 0 bases at J, with 12 bases in the middle. The CDR3 here is CASTKGGATNEKLFF. The CDR3 nucleotides are TGTGCCAGCACCAAAGGGGGAGCAACTAATGAAAAACTGTTTTTT.

The chain couples TRBV29-1 to TRBJ2-1; no firm D call. The ends were cut back, 3 bases at V and 9 bases at J, with 12 bases in the middle. CDR3 size: 12 residues. Per the germline V gene, CDR1 is SQVTM and CDR2 is ANQGSEA. CDR3 nucleotides: TGCAGCGTTGAGGGTGGATATCGTGAGCAGTTCTTC. Translated: CSVEGGYREQFF.

This clone was observed a handful of times. The chain joins TRBV18 to TRBJ2-3; the match to TRBD1 covers 7 bases. CDR3 length: 13 amino acids. The V gene's germline CDR1 is KGHSH and CDR2 LQKENI. V shed 5 bases, J shed 6 bases, and the junction held 5 bases outside the gene matches. CDR3 DNA sequence: TGTGCCAGCTCATCCCGACAGGGCGATACGCAGTATTTT. This codes for CASSSRQGDTQYF.

This clone was seen more than once but under ten times. This CDR3 reads CASSGGRGSYEQYF. For the CDR3, the DNA is TGTGCCAGCAGTGGTGGCAGGGGTTCATACGAGCAGTACTTC. This sequence joins TRBV7-2 and TRBJ2-7; perhaps TRBD1 as D (6 bases). Germline V gene lookup returns CDR1 SGHTA and CDR2 FQGNSA. V was cut by 6 bases and J by 4 bases, with 16 bases left in between. The CDR3 loop spans 14 amino acids.

V is TRBV5-4 and J is TRBJ2-5; TRBD1 or TRBD2 may be the D gene (5 bases each). Trimming cost V 7 bases and J 4 bases, with 17 bases left between them. This CDR3 comprises 14 residues. CDR1 SGHNT and CDR2 YYREEE come from the germline V gene (reference sequence). In nucleotides, the CDR3 is TGTGCCAGCGCCAAAGTGGGGGTACGAGAGACCCAGTACTTC. Its translation: CASAKVGVRETQYF.

In this sample, this clone turned up a few times. The CDR3 DNA sequence: TGTGCCACCAGCAGAGAAGACGCAGCCAAAAACATTCAGTACTTC. Translation gives CATSREDAAKNIQYF. This chain links TRBV15 with TRBJ2-4; D is unresolved. Germline V gene sequence: CDR1 LNHNV, CDR2 YYDKDF (reference sequence). The length of the CDR3 is 15 residues. V lost 0 bases and J 0 bases, leaving 6 bases between the germline ends.

The chain carries TRBV5-1 and TRBJ1-6; 10 bases line up with TRBD1. Trimming removed 0 bases from V and 8 bases from J; junction bases left unmatched: 8. Germline V gene lookup returns CDR1 SGHRS and CDR2 YFSETQ. CDR3 size: 17 residues. The CDR3 sequence is CASSLAKGDRGYSPLHF. CDR3 bases: TGCGCCAGCAGCTTGGCCAAAGGGGACAGGGGTTATTCACCCCTCCACTTT.